A single sample is the source of the 9 T cell receptor beta chains below, sequenced in a study of early T cells in non-severe SARS-CoV-2 infection. TCRdb used MiXCR to reprocess the 5' RACE reads, holding one entry per CDR3 protein. This sample has about 77,000 distinct CDR3 sequences, with around 16% found just once. The specimen was whole blood. The receptors were sampled from an adult who was a healthcare worker with PCR-confirmed SARS-CoV-2 infection or an uninfected control (not recorded which).

V usage is TRBV18 and J usage is TRBJ2-3, with TRBD2 matching over 7 bases. Germline CDR1 reads KGHSH; CDR2 reads LQKENI. The CDR3 extends over 15 amino acids. The V and J ends lost 4 bases and 2 bases, in that order; junction bases with no gene match: 6. Here the CDR3 DNA reads TGTGCCAGCTCACATGCGGGGGAAGACACAGATACGCAGTATTTT. Its translation: CASSHAGEDTDTQYF.

This clonotype occurred a few times. The rearrangement joins TRBV5-1 to TRBJ1-2; D is unresolved. V lost 0 bases to trimming and J lost 7 bases, with 16 bases between them. The CDR3 is made up of 15 amino acids. The germline CDR1 and CDR2 sequences are SGHRS and YFSETQ. The CDR3 DNA is TGCGCCAGCAGCTTGGCCAGGCAGGATGTCTCTGGCTACACCTTC. Its protein is CASSLARQDVSGYTF.

This clonotype turned up a few times. The chain links TRBV7-8 to TRBJ1-1; 9 bases agree with TRBD1. Trimming removed 4 bases from V and 0 bases from J; junction bases left unmatched: 3. Germline V gene lookup returns CDR1 SGHVS and CDR2 FQNEAQ. The CDR3 length is 15 residues. The CDR3 loop reads CASSYGTGLNTEAFF. For the CDR3, the DNA is TGTGCCAGCAGCTATGGGACAGGGCTGAACACTGAAGCTTTCTTT.

The J gene is TRBJ2-7, the V gene TRBV12-3 or TRBV12-4, with TRBD2 identical over 11 bases. This CDR3 contains 15 residues. J gave up 6 bases and V 5 bases, and 9 bases lay outside the gene matches. The CDR3 coding sequence is TGTGCCAGCAGTCTTGGGACTAGCGGATTCGGCGAGCAGTACTTC. Its protein is CASSLGTSGFGEQYF.

This clonotype was counted many times. The V and J genes are TRBV18 and TRBJ2-3; tentative D call: TRBD2 (5 bases). CDR1 and CDR2 from the germline V gene are KGHSH and LQKENI. The CDR3 has 13 amino acids. The V gene lost 3 bases and the J gene lost 8 bases, with 12 bases spanning the gap. The CDR3 DNA is TGTGCCAGCTCACCTCTACTAGTGGTTACGCAGTATTTT. Amino acids: CASSPLLVVTQYF.

This clonotype was counted between two and nine times. The chain carries TRBV2 and TRBJ2-2, with D hard to call. Looked up from germline, CDR1 is SNHLY and CDR2 is FYNNEI. The CDR3 totals 12 residues. V lost 6 bases to trimming and J lost 5 bases, with 7 bases between them. The CDR3, as DNA: TGTGCCAGCAGCCGGAATACCGGGGAGCTGTTTTTT. Residues: CASSRNTGELFF.

The chain joins TRBV6-5 to TRBJ1-1, with 7 bases aligning to TRBD1. The germline CDR1 and CDR2 sequences are MNHEY and SVGAGI. V lost 6 bases and J lost 6; bases outside the gene matches: 7. The CDR3 runs 13 residues. The CDR3 region is CASRSPGTAEAFF. The DNA of the CDR3 is TGTGCCAGCAGAAGCCCCGGGACAGCTGAAGCTTTCTTT.

This chain connects TRBV25-1 to TRBJ2-7, with 9 bases matching TRBD1. Germline V gives CDR1 MGHDK, CDR2 SYGVNS. CDR3 length: 14 residues. Unmatched junction bases numbered 3, after V lost 3 bases and J lost 3 bases. CDR3 bases: TGTGCCAGCAGTGAGGGGACAGGGATCTACGAGCAGTACTTC. Amino acid sequence: CASSEGTGIYEQYF.

This clonotype was seen a few times. The chain combines TRBV18 with TRBJ2-5; TRBD1 is a possible D gene (5 bases). This CDR3 region has 17 residues. Trimming left V 3 bases short and J 1 base short, with 18 bases between. Germline CDR1 is KGHSH and CDR2 is LQKENI. CDR3 DNA: TGTGCCAGCTCACCTCCGCCTGCAGGGTTATCCCAAGAGACCCAGTACTTC. This translates into CASSPPPAGLSQETQYF.